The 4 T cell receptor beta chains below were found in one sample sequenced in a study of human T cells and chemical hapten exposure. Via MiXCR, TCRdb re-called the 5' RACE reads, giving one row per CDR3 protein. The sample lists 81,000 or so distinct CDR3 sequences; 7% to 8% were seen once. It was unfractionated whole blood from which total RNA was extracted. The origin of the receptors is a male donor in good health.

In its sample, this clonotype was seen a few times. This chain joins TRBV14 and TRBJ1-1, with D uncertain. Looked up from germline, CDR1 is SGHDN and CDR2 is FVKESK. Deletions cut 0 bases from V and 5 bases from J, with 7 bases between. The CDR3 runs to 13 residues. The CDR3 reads CASSQELSTEAFF. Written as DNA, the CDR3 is TGTGCCAGCAGCCAAGAGCTCTCGACTGAAGCTTTCTTT.

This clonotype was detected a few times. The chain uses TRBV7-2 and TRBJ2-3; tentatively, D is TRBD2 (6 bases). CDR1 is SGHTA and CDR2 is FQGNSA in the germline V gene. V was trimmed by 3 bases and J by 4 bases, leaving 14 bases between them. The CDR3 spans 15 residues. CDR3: CASSFGGPSADTQYF. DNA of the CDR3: TGTGCCAGCAGCTTCGGGGGTCCCTCAGCAGATACGCAGTATTTT.

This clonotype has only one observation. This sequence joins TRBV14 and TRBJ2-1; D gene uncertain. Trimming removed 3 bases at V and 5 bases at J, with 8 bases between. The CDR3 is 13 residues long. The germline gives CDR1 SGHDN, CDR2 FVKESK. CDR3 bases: TGTGCCAGCAGCCAGGGTAGAAACAATGAGCAGTTCTTC. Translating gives CASSQGRNNEQFF.

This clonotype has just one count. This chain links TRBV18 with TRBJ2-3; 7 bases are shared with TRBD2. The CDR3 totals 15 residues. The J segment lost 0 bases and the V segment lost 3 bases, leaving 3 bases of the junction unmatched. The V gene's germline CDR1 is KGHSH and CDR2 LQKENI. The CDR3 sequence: CASSPTSRSTDTQYF. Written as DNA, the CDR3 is TGTGCCAGCTCACCGACTAGCCGAAGCACAGATACGCAGTATTTT. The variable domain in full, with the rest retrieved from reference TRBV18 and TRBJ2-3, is NAGVMQNPRHLVRRRGQEARLRCSPMKGHSHVYWYRQLPEEGLKFMVYLQKENIIDESGMPKERFSAEFPKEGPSILRIQQVVRGDSAAYFCASSPTSRSTDTQYFGPGTRLTVL.